This is a list of T cell receptor beta chains from one sample in a study of cytomegalovirus exposure and HLA in healthy donors. The repertoire was sequenced with immunoSEQ multiplex PCR; TCRdb's copy has only in-frame clones and lacks some. The sample carries some 150,000 clones, about 79% recorded once. Sequenced sample: PBMCs. The source of these receptors is a female donor in good health and CMV-seropositive. Each CDR3 is given with its conserved first and last residue. A D gene is named only where the DNA matches it firmly. Rows may omit the clone size; those that give it use once, few, many or a size class.

j_gene,abundance,len,v_gene,d_gene,CDR3nt,CDR3aa
TRBJ2-5,NA,14,TRBV19,TRBD2,TGTGCCAGTAAAAGCGGGGGGGCCGTTGAGACCCAGTACTTC,CASKSGGAVETQYF
TRBJ1-2,NA,13,TRBV6-1,TRBD1,TGTGCCAGCAGTAAGACAGGGTTTGTTGGCTACACCTTC,CASSKTGFVGYTF
TRBJ1-5,NA,18,TRBV1,NA,TGCACCAGCAGCCTCTTTCGGAGACAGGGATGTAGCAATCAGCCCCAGCATTTT,CTSSLFRRQGCSNQPQHF
TRBJ1-2,NA,13,TRBV5-4,NA,TGTGCCAGCAGGACTGAAACAGCGGGGGGCTACACCTTC,CASRTETAGGYTF
TRBJ2-7,NA,15,TRBV27,TRBD2,TGTGCCAGCAGTGGCTTTAGCGGGCCCGCCTACGAGCAGTACTTC,CASSGFSGPAYEQYF
TRBJ2-7,NA,14,TRBV5-1,TRBD2,TGCGCCAGCACCGATTTTAGCGGGGCCTACGAGCAGTACTTC,CASTDFSGAYEQYF
TRBJ2-2,NA,16,TRBV12-2,NA,TGTGCAAGTCGCTTGGCGCAGCGGGAGGGCAAAGGGGAGCTGTTTTTT,CASRLAQREGKGELFF
TRBJ1-5,NA,13,TRBV18,NA,TGTGCCAGCTCAACGCAACACCATCAGCCCCAGCATTTT,CASSTQHHQPQHF
TRBJ2-7,once,16,TRBV4-2,NA,TGTGCCAGCAGTCGTATCCTGGACACGCTCCCCCACGAGCAGTACTTC,CASSRILDTLPHEQYF
TRBJ2-7,NA,13,TRBV5-5,NA,TGTGCCAGCAACACAGGGATCTCCTACGAGCAGTACTTC,CASNTGISYEQYF
TRBJ1-1,once,15,TRBV5-6,NA,TGTGCCAGCAGCTTGGGGAAACAGGGTACCACTGAAGCTTTCTTT,CASSLGKQGTTEAFF
TRBJ2-5,NA,14,TRBV5-1,NA,TGCGCCAGCAGCTTGGAGGGGGGGGCAGAGACCCAGTACTTC,CASSLEGGAETQYF
TRBJ1-3,once,14,TRBV7-9,NA,TGTGCCAGCAGCTTACGGAGCTCTGGAAACACCATATATTTT,CASSLRSSGNTIYF
TRBJ2-3,NA,13,TRBV19,NA,TGTGCCAGTAGTCGGGCGGGGTCAGATACGCAGTATTTT,CASSRAGSDTQYF
TRBJ2-7,NA,14,TRBV6-5,NA,TGTGCCAGCAGTTACTTTCCAGGTCCCTACGAGCAGTACTTC,CASSYFPGPYEQYF
TRBJ1-5,few,15,TRBV5-6,NA,TGTGCCAGCAGCTTGATCGGACAGCCCAATCAGCCCCAGCATTTT,CASSLIGQPNQPQHF
TRBJ2-5,NA,14,TRBV19,TRBD1,TGTGCCTCAAGATCGGGACAGGGCAGGGAGACCCAGTACTTC,CASRSGQGRETQYF
TRBJ1-5,NA,13,TRBV10-3,NA,TGTGCCATCAGTGGACAAAGCAATCAGCCCCAGCATTTT,CAISGQSNQPQHF
TRBJ1-3,NA,17,TRBV18,TRBD1,TGTGCCAGCACAAACCTACAGGGGAGTATATCTGGAAACACCATATATTTT,CASTNLQGSISGNTIYF
TRBJ2-7,NA,13,TRBV7-3,NA,TGTGCCAGCAGCTTAGACAGTAGAAATGAGCAGTACTTC,CASSLDSRNEQYF
TRBJ1-4,many,14,TRBV7-9,TRBD1,TGTGCCAGCAGTTATACAGGGGACGTCGAAAAACTGTTTTTT,CASSYTGDVEKLFF
TRBJ2-7,NA,18,TRBV18,NA,TGTGCCAGCTCACCCCTACAGGCCGCACGGCGGGGCTCCTACGAGCAGTACTTC,CASSPLQAARRGSYEQYF
TRBJ2-2,NA,15,TRBV7-9,TRBD1,TGTGCCAGCAGTTCGGACAGGGAAGGCACCGGGGAGCTGTTTTTT,CASSSDREGTGELFF
TRBJ2-7,NA,14,TRBV6-5,NA,TGTGCCAGCAGTGCCTACGGACAGCTATACGAGCAGTACTTC,CASSAYGQLYEQYF
TRBJ2-1,NA,17,TRBV14,TRBD2,TGTGCCAGCAGCCAAGACCAAGCGGGAGGGTCCATCAATGAGCAGTTCTTC,CASSQDQAGGSINEQFF
TRBJ1-1,NA,16,TRBV7-6,TRBD1,TGTGCCAGCAGCTTAACGACAGGGCCACAGAACACTGAAGCTTTCTTT,CASSLTTGPQNTEAFF
TRBJ1-1,NA,17,TRBV14,TRBD1,TGTGCCAGCAGCCAAGAGGGGCAGGGGGCGAAGAACACTGAAGCTTTCTTT,CASSQEGQGAKNTEAFF
TRBJ2-7,many,14,TRBV5-1,TRBD1,TGCGCCAGCAGCTTAGGGACAGGGTCGGTCGAGCAGTACTTC,CASSLGTGSVEQYF
TRBJ1-1,NA,14,TRBV27,NA,TGTGCCAGCAGTCCCGGGACTTGGGACACTGAAGCTTTCTTT,CASSPGTWDTEAFF
TRBJ1-2,once,14,TRBV9,TRBD1,TGTGCCAGCAGCCCTTGGACAGGGGGCGAGGGCTACACCTTC,CASSPWTGGEGYTF
TRBJ2-7,NA,12,TRBV6-5,NA,TGTGCCAGCAGTTACCAGATGGGGCCCATGGACTTC,CASSYQMGPMDF
TRBJ2-1,NA,15,TRBV18,NA,TGTGCCAGCTCACCGATAGACAGGTTCTACAATGAGCAGTTCTTC,CASSPIDRFYNEQFF
TRBJ1-2,NA,14,TRBV29-1,NA,TGCAGCGTCTACTCTCAGGGTTCCGACTATGGCTACACCTTC,CSVYSQGSDYGYTF
TRBJ1-6,NA,14,TRBV30,NA,TGTGCCTGGAGTTTTGGGCCGGGGAATTCACCCCTCCACTTT,CAWSFGPGNSPLHF
TRBJ2-5,NA,15,TRBV6-5,NA,TGTGCCAGCAGTTCACGGGACACGTACCAAGAGACCCAGTACTTC,CASSSRDTYQETQYF
TRBJ1-1,NA,15,TRBV6-1,NA,TGTGCCAGCAGAACAGGGACACTCTTTTACACTGAAGCTTTCTTT,CASRTGTLFYTEAFF
TRBJ2-3,NA,13,TRBV19,NA,TGTGCCAGTAGTATTCAGCCACAGGGAGAGCAGTATTTT,CASSIQPQGEQYF
TRBJ2-7,few,13,TRBV28,NA,TGTGCCAGCAGTTGGGGAGACTCCTACGAGCAGTACTTC,CASSWGDSYEQYF
TRBJ2-1,few,14,TRBV6-4,NA,TGTGCCAGCAGTGACGGTCGGAGGCCCATCTCGCAGTTCTTC,CASSDGRRPISQFF
TRBJ2-3,NA,15,TRBV6-6,TRBD1,TGTGCCAGCAGTCCCTGGACAGGGGGCACAGATACGCAGTATTTT,CASSPWTGGTDTQYF
TRBJ1-1,NA,14,TRBV2,NA,TGTGCCAGCAGTGGACCTAACAGGGCTTCTGAAGCTTTCTTT,CASSGPNRASEAFF
TRBJ2-1,NA,16,TRBV9,TRBD2,TGTGCCAGCAGCTCAGGGATGGGCGGGGGGCTGCGTGAGCAGTTCTTC,CASSSGMGGGLREQFF
TRBJ2-7,NA,13,TRBV4-1,NA,TGCGCCAGCAGCCAAGTCCCAGGGGACGAGCAGTACTTC,CASSQVPGDEQYF
TRBJ1-2,NA,15,TRBV5-1,TRBD1,TGCGCCAGCAGTTTACCGGGACAGGGGGGTGATGGCTACACCTTC,CASSLPGQGGDGYTF
TRBJ2-7,few,13,TRBV7-9,TRBD1,TGTGCCAGCAGCACAAGGACAGGCGGGGAGCAGTACTTC,CASSTRTGGEQYF
TRBJ1-1,NA,13,TRBV10-3,NA,TGTGCCATCAGTGAGGGACGGGGCACTGAAGCTTTCTTT,CAISEGRGTEAFF
TRBJ1-3,NA,14,TRBV5-1,NA,TGCGCCAGCAGCTTGGAGCGCTCTGGAAACACCATATATTTT,CASSLERSGNTIYF
TRBJ2-7,NA,15,TRBV6-1,TRBD1,TGTGCCAGCAGTGTACCGGGACAGGCTTCCTACGAGCAGTACTTC,CASSVPGQASYEQYF
TRBJ1-1,NA,13,TRBV30,NA,TGTGCCTGGAGTGTACACCGATTCGATGAAGCTTTCTTT,CAWSVHRFDEAFF
TRBJ2-7,NA,15,TRBV2,NA,TGTGCCAGCAGTGAAGGAGGAGGCTGGGCGAACGAGCAGTACTTC,CASSEGGGWANEQYF
TRBJ2-1,once,12,TRBV7-9,NA,TGTGCCAGCAGCCCCCTCCTAAATGAGCAGTTCTTC,CASSPLLNEQFF
TRBJ2-1,few,16,TRBV5-4,TRBD2,TGTGCCAGCAGGCCGCCCGGGACTAGAAACTACAATGAGCAGTTCTTC,CASRPPGTRNYNEQFF